These 9 T cell receptor beta chains originate from one sample sequenced in a study of OX40 agonist ivuxolimab in advanced cancers. Data came from immunoSEQ multiplex PCR; TCRdb stores just in-frame clones and leaves some out. The top ten hold about 3.8% of the sample, which has 95,000 or so clones, around 82% seen once. The sequencing used CD4+ or CD8+ T cells sorted from blood, collected in a trial of the OX40 agonist ivuxolimab. The receptors derive from an adult with an advanced solid tumor such as melanoma, head and neck, liver or kidney cancer.

The chain carries TRBV5-1 and TRBJ1-2, with D possibly matching TRBD1 (5 bases). V lost 1 base, J lost 10 bases, and 20 bases lay in between. Germline lookup yields CDR1 SGHRS and CDR2 YFSETQ. This CDR3 is built from 15 residues. The DNA of the CDR3 is TGCGCCAGCAGCTTGAATCCAACCAGGGTAAGGGACTACACCTTC. It codes for CASSLNPTRVRDYTF.

The rearrangement joins TRBV7-9 to TRBJ2-1; D possibly corresponds to TRBD2 (5 bases). The germline CDR1 and CDR2 sequences are SEHNR and FQNEAQ (reference sequence). The CDR3 totals 14 residues. Trimming removed 5 bases from V and 6 bases from J, with 14 bases in between. CDR3 residues: CASSPVLGVNEQFF. In DNA, the CDR3 is TGTGCCAGCAGCCCCGTCCTCGGGGTCAATGAGCAGTTCTTC.

This clone was recorded once. The junction departs from the called germline gene at one end, perhaps through a read error. CDR3 in DNA: TGTGCCCTCAGAGCGGGAGACGAGATAGGGCAGTACTTC. It is translated as CALRAGDEIGQYF. The V call is TRBV10-3, the J call TRBJ2-7; 8 nucleotides match TRBD2. The V gene's germline CDR1 is ENHRY and CDR2 SYGVKD. The CDR3 extends over 13 amino acids.

CDR3 sequence reads: CASSLELAVSSYEQYF. The CDR3 bases are TGTGCCAGCAGCTTAGAGTTGGCGGTTTCCTCCTACGAGCAGTACTTC. The chain employs TRBV7-8 and TRBJ2-7; D not resolved. The ends were cut back, 1 base at V and 0 bases at J, with 13 bases in the middle. This CDR3 region has 16 residues. The germline gives CDR1 SGHVS, CDR2 FQNEAQ.

There are a few counts of this clone. The gene calls are TRBV7-8 and TRBJ2-2; D is uncertain. This CDR3 spans 15 amino acids. The V gene's germline CDR1 is SGHVS and CDR2 FQNEAQ. Trimming stripped 4 bases from V and 3 bases from J, with 12 bases between. The CDR3 bases are TGTGCCAGCAGCTACGACCAAACACACACCGGGGAGCTGTTTTTT. Residues: CASSYDQTHTGELFF.

The V call is TRBV13, the J call TRBJ2-7; TRBD1 matches 9 bases. CDR3 length: 15 amino acids. V lost 4 bases, J lost 5 bases, and 9 bases stayed unmatched. CDR1 and CDR2 from the germline V gene are PRHDT and FYEKMQ (reference sequence). The DNA of the CDR3 is TGTGCCAGCAGCTCGTCAGGACAGGGGTACCACGAGCAGTACTTC. Translated, it gives CASSSSGQGYHEQYF.

The chain uses TRBV2 and TRBJ1-1; a possible D gene is TRBD1 (6 bases). V was trimmed by 5 bases and J by 0 bases, leaving 10 bases between them. The CDR3 spans 14 residues. Germline V CDR1 and CDR2: SNHLY, FYNNEI. CDR3 amino acids: CASSWDILNTEAFF. DNA for the CDR3: TGTGCCAGCAGTTGGGACATCTTGAACACTGAAGCTTTCTTT. Combining the CDR3 with reference TRBV2 and TRBJ1-1 gives the whole variable domain EPEVTQTPSHQVTQMGQEVILRCVPISNHLYFYWYRQILGQKVEFLVSFYNNEISEKSEIFDDQFSVERPDGSNFTLKIRSTKLEDSAMYFCASSWDILNTEAFFGQGTRLTVV.

The genes are TRBV28 and TRBJ2-7; D is undetermined. The ends were cut back, 1 base at V and 5 bases at J, with 15 bases in the middle. The CDR3 sequence is 15 residues long. Germline CDR1 MDHEN, CDR2 SYDVKM. Written as DNA, the CDR3 is TGTGCCAGCAGTTTATCAAGCGTGTCGTTAGACGAGCAGTACTTC. Amino acid sequence: CASSLSSVSLDEQYF.

The CDR3 spells CASSQGQMNTEAFF. The CDR3 coding sequence is TGTGCCAGCAGCCAGGGACAGATGAACACTGAAGCTTTCTTT. The rearrangement links TRBV11-2 to TRBJ1-1; 7 nucleotides match TRBD1. Germline assignment: CDR1 SGHAT and CDR2 FQNNGV. The CDR3 loop spans 14 amino acids. Trimming cost V 5 bases and J 0 bases; bases outside gene matches: 3.